The 8 T cell receptor beta chains presented below share a single source sample, sequenced in a study of T cell repertoires in cytomegalovirus infection. These receptors' targets are unknown. MiXCR, run by TCRdb on the reads, gives a single entry per CDR3 protein. The sample includes 55,000 to 70,000 distinct CDR3 sequences, roughly 34% of them seen just once. Sequences were obtained from PBMCs, sequenced either directly or after in vitro stimulation (not recorded which). These receptors were taken from a human donor in good health (CMV status not recorded). Some clones in this sample may be carry-over from other donors' samples.

The chain combines TRBV5-1 with TRBJ2-3; weak D call: TRBD2 (5 bases). Germline V gene lookup returns CDR1 SGHRS and CDR2 YFSETQ. This CDR3 is built from 12 residues. Trimming cost V 4 bases and J 7 bases, with 10 bases left between them. CDR3 protein: CASSGESYTQYF. The DNA of the CDR3 is TGCGCCAGCAGCGGGGAGTCCTATACGCAGTATTTT.

The V gene is TRBV7-6, the J gene TRBJ2-7; D is perhaps TRBD2 (6 bases). The CDR3 extends over 13 amino acids. V lost 2 bases and J lost 2, with 7 bases in between. The V gene's germline CDR1 is SGHVS and CDR2 FNYEAQ. CDR3 in amino acids: CASSLRGTYEQYF. The CDR3 nucleotides read TGTGCCAGCAGCTTACGGGGGACCTACGAGCAGTACTTC.

The V gene is TRBV4-1, the J gene TRBJ1-6, with D possibly TRBD1 on 5 matching bases. There are 15 residues in the CDR3. CDR1 is MGHRA, CDR2 YSYEKL, per germline. V shed 1 base and J shed 10 bases, with 14 bases lying between them. DNA of the CDR3: TGCGCCAGCAGCCAAGTCTACAGGCGGGGCTCACCCCTCCACTTT. Encoded protein: CASSQVYRRGSPLHF.

The chain recombines TRBV6-1 with TRBJ2-7; D possibly uses TRBD1 or TRBD2 (5 bases each). CDR3 size: 11 residues. Germline V gene sequence: CDR1 MNHNS, CDR2 SASEGT. V lost 3 bases and J 12 bases, leaving 12 bases between the germline ends. The CDR3 loop is CASSEGRGGYF. CDR3 DNA sequence: TGTGCCAGCAGTGAGGGTCGTGGGGGGTACTTC.

This clonotype occurred a few times. The chain is built from TRBV7-8 and TRBJ1-5; 9 bases line up with TRBD1. This CDR3 spans 14 amino acids. Losses at the gene ends were 5 bases for V and 6 bases for J; bases not matched to a gene: 5. Germline-derived CDR1 and CDR2 are SGHVS and FQNEAQ. As DNA, the CDR3 is TGTGCCAGCAGCCGGACAGGGGACAGTCAGCCCCAGCATTTT. The encoded protein is CASSRTGDSQPQHF.

This chain connects TRBV12-3 or TRBV12-4 to TRBJ2-5, with D perhaps TRBD1 (6 bases). Trimming took off 8 bases at V and 4 bases at J, with 14 bases between the two ends. This CDR3 comprises 13 residues. Written as DNA, the CDR3 is TGTGCCAGCCGCGGACAGCCCGGAGAGACCCAGTACTTC. Its protein product is CASRGQPGETQYF.

This clonotype has just a few counts. The chain combines TRBV20-1 with TRBJ1-1; TRBD1 is a possible D gene (5 bases). The CDR3 totals 15 residues. Germline V lookup: CDR1 DFQATT, CDR2 SNEGSKA (reference sequence). Trimming stripped 3 bases from V and 0 bases from J, with 14 bases between. Written as DNA, the CDR3 is TGCAGTGCTAGGGGGACCCCTCCTTTGAACACTGAAGCTTTCTTT. Translating gives CSARGTPPLNTEAFF.

The chain combines TRBV19 with TRBJ2-3, with TRBD2 matching 8 bases. In germline, CDR1 is LNHDA, CDR2 SQIVND (reference sequence). V trimming: 5 bases; J trimming: 8 bases; junction bases outside the gene matches: 3. The CDR3 totals 12 residues. In DNA, the CDR3 is TGTGCCAGTAGTCCGGGAGGGATTACGCAGTATTTT. This encodes CASSPGGITQYF.